The 4 T cell receptor beta chains below come from one sample, sequenced in a study of T cells in tuberculosis. The data were produced by immunoSEQ multiplex PCR, yet TCRdb's version contains in-frame clones alone and is incomplete. The table includes some 49,000 clones, nearly 95% detected once. The time point was: new active TB diagnosis, blood taken before or within 7 days of starting treatment. This specimen was PBMCs, taken at tuberculosis diagnosis. Source of these receptors: an adult with tuberculosis.

The rearrangement uses TRBV30 and TRBJ2-1; D is perhaps TRBD2 (5 bases). The CDR3 extends over 11 amino acids. CDR1 is GTSNPN and CDR2 is SVGIG in the germline V gene (reference sequence). Trimming left V 0 bases short and J 10 bases short, with 7 bases between. The CDR3 DNA is TGTGCCTGGAGTGTAGCGGCAGAGCAGTTCTTC. This translates into CAWSVAAEQFF.

This clone appeared once. The chain uses TRBV6-5 and TRBJ1-4; the match to TRBD1 covers 7 bases. V lost 5 bases and J lost 8; bases outside the gene matches: 11. The CDR3 is 15 amino acids. Germline V gene data show CDR1 as MNHEY and CDR2 as SVGAGI. Written as DNA, the CDR3 is TGTGCCAGCAGTGTCGGACAGGCCCTGGGGGAAAAACTGTTTTTT. Protein: CASSVGQALGEKLFF.

V gene TRBV6-5 combines with J gene TRBJ2-3; tentative D call: TRBD1 (6 bases). With 6 bases removed from V and 0 bases from J, the gap between germline ends came to 13 bases. Germline V gives CDR1 MNHEY, CDR2 SVGAGI. The CDR3 contains 15 residues. The CDR3 region is CASRPQGSSTDTQYF. CDR3 DNA sequence: TGTGCCAGCAGACCACAGGGCTCAAGCACAGATACGCAGTATTTT.

The rearrangement uses TRBV9 and TRBJ2-1; 10 bases are a match to TRBD2. CDR1 is SGDLS and CDR2 is YYNGEE in the germline V gene. With V trimmed by 5 bases and J by 13 bases, 15 bases remained unmatched. This CDR3 is built from 15 residues. CDR3 coding DNA: TGTGCCAGCAGTAGGCTAGCGGGAGAGGGTGACCGACAGTTCTTC. It codes for CASSRLAGEGDRQFF.